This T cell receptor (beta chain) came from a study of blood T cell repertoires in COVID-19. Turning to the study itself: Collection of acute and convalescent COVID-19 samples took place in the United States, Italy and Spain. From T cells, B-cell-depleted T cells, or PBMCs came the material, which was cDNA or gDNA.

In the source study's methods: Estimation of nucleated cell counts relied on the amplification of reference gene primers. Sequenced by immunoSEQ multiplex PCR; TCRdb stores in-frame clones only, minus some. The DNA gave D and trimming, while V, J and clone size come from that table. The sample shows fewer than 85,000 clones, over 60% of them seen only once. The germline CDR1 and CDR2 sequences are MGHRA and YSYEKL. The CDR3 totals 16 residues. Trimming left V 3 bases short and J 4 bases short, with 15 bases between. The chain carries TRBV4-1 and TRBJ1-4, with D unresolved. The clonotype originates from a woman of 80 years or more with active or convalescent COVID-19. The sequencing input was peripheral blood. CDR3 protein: CASSQPRRGNNEKLFF. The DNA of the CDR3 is TGCGCCAGCAGCCAGCCCCGACGGGGTAATAATGAAAAACTGTTTTTT.